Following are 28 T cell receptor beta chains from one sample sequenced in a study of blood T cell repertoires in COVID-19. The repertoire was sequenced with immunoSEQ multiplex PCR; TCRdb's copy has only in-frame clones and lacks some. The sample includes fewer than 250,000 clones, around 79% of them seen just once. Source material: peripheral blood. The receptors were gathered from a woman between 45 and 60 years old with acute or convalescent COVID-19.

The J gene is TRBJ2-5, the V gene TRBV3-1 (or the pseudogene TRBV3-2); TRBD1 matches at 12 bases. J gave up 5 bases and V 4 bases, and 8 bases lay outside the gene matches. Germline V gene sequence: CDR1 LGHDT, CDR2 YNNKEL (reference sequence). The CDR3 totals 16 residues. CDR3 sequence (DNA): TGTGCCAGCAGCCTCCGGGACAGGGGGCAGGAGGAGACCCAGTACTTC. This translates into CASSLRDRGQEETQYF.

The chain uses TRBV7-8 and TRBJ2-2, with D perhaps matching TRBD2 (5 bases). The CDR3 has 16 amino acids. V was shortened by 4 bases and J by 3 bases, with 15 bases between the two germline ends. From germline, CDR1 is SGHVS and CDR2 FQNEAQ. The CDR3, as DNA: TGTGCCAGCAGCTCAGTAACTAGTCTGGACACCGGGGAGCTGTTTTTT. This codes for CASSSVTSLDTGELFF.

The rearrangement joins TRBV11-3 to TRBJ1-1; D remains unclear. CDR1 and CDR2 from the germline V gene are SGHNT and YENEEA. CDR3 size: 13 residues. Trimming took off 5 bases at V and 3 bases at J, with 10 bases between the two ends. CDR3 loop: CASSRESYTEAFF. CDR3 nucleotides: TGTGCCAGCAGCCGAGAGAGTTACACTGAAGCTTTCTTT.

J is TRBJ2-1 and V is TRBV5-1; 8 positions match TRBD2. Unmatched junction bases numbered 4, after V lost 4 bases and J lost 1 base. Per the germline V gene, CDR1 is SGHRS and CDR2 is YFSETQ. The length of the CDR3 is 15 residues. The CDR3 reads CASSVAGISYNEQFF. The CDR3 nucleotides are TGCGCCAGCAGCGTAGCGGGAATATCCTACAATGAGCAGTTCTTC.

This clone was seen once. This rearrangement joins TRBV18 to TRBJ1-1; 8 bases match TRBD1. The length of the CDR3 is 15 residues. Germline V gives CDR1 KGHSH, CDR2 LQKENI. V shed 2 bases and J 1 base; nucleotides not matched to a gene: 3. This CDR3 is CASSPFGQGNTEAFF. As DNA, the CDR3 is TGTGCCAGCTCACCATTCGGACAGGGGAACACTGAAGCTTTCTTT.

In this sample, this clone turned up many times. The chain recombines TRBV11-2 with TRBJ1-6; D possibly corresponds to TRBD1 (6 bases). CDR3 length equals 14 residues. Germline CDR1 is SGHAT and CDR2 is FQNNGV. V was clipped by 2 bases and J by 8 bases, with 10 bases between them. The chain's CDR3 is CASSLTGRDSPLHF. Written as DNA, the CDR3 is TGTGCCAGCAGCTTAACAGGGAGGGATTCACCCCTCCACTTT.

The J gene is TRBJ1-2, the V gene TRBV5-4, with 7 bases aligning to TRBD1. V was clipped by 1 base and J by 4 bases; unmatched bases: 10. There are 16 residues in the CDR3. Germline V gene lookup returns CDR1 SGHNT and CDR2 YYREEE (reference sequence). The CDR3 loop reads CASSLYKAGGTYGYTF. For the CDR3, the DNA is TGTGCCAGCAGCTTGTATAAGGCAGGGGGGACCTATGGCTACACCTTC.

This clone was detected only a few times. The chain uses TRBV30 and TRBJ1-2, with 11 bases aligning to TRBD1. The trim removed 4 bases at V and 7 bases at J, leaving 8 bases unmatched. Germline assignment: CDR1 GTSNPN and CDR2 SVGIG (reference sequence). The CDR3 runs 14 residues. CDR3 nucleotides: TGTGCCTGGACTCCCGGGACAGGGGGGTTTGGCTACACCTTC. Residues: CAWTPGTGGFGYTF.

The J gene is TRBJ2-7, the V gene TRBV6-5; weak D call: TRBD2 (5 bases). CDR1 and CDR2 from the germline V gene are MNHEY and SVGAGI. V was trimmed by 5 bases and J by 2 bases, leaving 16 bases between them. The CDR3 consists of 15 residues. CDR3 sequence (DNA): TGTGCCAGCAGTCCCGGCAGAACCGGGACCTACGAGCAGTACTTC. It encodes CASSPGRTGTYEQYF.

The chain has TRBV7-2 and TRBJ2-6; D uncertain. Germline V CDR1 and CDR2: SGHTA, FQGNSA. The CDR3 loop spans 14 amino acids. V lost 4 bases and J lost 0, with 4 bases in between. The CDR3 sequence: CASSSFSGANVLTF. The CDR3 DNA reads TGTGCCAGCAGCTCTTTCTCTGGGGCCAACGTCCTGACTTTC.

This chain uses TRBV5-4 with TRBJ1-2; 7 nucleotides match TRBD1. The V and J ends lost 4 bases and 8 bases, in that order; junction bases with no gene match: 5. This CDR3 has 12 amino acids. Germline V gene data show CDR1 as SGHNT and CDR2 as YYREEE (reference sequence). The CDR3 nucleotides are TGTGCCAGCAGCCAGGGACAGAGGGGCTACACCTTC. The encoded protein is CASSQGQRGYTF.

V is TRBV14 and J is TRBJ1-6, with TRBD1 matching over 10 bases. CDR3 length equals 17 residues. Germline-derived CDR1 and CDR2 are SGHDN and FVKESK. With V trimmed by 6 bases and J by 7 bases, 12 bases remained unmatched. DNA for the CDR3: TGTGCCAGCAGGGGATCGGGACAGGGGACTGCAAATTCACCCCTCCACTTT. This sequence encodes CASRGSGQGTANSPLHF. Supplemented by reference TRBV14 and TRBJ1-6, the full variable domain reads EAGVTQFPSHSVIEKGQTVTLRCDPISGHDNLYWYRRVMGKEIKFLLHFVKESKQDESGMPNNRFLAERTGGTYSTLKVQPAELEDSGVYFCASRGSGQGTANSPLHFGNGTRLTVT.

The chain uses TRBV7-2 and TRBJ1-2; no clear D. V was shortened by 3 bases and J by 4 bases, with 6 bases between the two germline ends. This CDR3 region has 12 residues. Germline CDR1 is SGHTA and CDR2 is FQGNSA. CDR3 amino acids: CASSLGAYGYTF. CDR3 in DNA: TGTGCCAGCAGCTTGGGAGCCTATGGCTACACCTTC.

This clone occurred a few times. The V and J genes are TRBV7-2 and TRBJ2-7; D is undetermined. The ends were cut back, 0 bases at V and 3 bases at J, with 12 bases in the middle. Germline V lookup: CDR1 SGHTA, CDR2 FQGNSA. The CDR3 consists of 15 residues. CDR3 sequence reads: CASSLAHGGSYEQYF. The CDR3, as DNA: TGTGCCAGCAGCTTAGCGCACGGCGGAAGCTACGAGCAGTACTTC.

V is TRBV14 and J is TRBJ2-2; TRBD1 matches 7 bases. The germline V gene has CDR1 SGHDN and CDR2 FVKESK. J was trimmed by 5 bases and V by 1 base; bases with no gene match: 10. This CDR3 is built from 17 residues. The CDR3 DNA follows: TGTGCCAGCAGCCAAGTGGCCAGGGGGATCCTGACCGGGGAGCTGTTTTTT. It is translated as CASSQVARGILTGELFF. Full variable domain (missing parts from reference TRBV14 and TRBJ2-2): EAGVTQFPSHSVIEKGQTVTLRCDPISGHDNLYWYRRVMGKEIKFLLHFVKESKQDESGMPNNRFLAERTGGTYSTLKVQPAELEDSGVYFCASSQVARGILTGELFFGEGSRLTVL.

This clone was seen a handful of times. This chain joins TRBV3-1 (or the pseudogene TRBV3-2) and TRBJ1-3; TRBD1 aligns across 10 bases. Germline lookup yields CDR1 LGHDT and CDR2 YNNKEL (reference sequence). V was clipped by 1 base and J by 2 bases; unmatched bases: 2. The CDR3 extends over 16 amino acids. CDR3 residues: CASSQVGTGAGNTIYF. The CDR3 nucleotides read TGTGCCAGCAGCCAAGTTGGGACAGGGGCTGGAAACACCATATATTTT.

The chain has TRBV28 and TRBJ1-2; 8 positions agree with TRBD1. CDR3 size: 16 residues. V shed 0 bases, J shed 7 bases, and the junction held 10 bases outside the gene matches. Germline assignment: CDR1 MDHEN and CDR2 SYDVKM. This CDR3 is CASSLWRPGGAGGYTF. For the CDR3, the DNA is TGTGCCAGCAGTTTATGGCGTCCAGGGGGCGCTGGTGGCTACACCTTC.

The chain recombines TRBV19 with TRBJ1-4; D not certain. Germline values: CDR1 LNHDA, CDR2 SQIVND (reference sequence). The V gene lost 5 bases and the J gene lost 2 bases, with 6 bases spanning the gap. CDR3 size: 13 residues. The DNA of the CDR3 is TGTGCCAGTAGTTCGGTGACTAATGAAAAACTGTTTTTT. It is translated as CASSSVTNEKLFF.

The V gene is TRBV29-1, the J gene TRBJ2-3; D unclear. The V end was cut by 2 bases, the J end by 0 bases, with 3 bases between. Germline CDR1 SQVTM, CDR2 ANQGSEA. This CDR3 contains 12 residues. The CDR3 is CSVEPSTDTQYF. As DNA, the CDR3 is TGCAGCGTTGAACCTAGCACAGATACGCAGTATTTT.

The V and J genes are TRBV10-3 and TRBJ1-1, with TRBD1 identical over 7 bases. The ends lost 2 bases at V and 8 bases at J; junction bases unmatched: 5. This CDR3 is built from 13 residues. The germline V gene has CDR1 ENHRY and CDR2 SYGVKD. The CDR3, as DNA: TGTGCCATCAGTGAGCCGACAGGGTCAGAAGCTTTCTTT. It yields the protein CAISEPTGSEAFF.

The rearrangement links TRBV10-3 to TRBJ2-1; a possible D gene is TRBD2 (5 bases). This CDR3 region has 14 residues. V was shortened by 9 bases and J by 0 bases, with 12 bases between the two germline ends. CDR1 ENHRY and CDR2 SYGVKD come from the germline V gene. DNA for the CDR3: TGTGCCATTAGAGCGGAGAGCTCCTACAATGAGCAGTTCTTC. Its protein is CAIRAESSYNEQFF.

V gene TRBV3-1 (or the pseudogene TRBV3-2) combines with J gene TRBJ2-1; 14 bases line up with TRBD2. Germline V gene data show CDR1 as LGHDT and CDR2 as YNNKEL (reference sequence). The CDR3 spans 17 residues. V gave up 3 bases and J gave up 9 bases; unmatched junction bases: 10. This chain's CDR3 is CASSHHTGTSGRSEQFF. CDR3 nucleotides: TGTGCCAGCAGCCATCACACCGGGACTAGCGGGAGAAGTGAGCAGTTCTTC.

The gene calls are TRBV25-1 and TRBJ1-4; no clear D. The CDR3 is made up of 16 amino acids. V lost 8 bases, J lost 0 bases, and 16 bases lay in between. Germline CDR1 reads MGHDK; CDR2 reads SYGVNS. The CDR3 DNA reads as TGTGCCAGCTCTCTTTCCACGGGTGCAACTAATGAAAAACTGTTTTTT. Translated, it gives CASSLSTGATNEKLFF.

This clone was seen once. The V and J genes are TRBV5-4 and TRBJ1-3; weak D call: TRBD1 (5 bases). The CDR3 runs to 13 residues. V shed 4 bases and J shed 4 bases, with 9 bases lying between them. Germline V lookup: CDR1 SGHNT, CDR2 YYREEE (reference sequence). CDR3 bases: TGTGCCAGCAGCATATACAGGGGAAACACCATATATTTT. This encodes CASSIYRGNTIYF. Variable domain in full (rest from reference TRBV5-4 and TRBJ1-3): ETGVTQSPTHLIKTRGQQVTLRCSSQSGHNTVSWYQQALGQGPQFIFQYYREEENGRGNFPPRFSGLQFPNYSSELNVNALELDDSALYLCASSIYRGNTIYFGEGSWLTVV.

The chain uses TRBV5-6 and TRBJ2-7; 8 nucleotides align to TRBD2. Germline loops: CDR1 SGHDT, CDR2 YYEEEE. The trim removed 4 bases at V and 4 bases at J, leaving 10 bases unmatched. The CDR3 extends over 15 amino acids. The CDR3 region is CASSRRVSGEYEQYF. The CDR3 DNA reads TGTGCCAGCAGCCGGAGGGTTAGCGGGGAGTACGAGCAGTACTTC.

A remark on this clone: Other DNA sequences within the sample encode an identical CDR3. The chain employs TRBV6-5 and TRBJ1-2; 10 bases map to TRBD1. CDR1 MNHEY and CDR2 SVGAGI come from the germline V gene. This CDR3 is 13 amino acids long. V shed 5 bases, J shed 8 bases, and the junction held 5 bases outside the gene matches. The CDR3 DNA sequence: TGTGCCAGCAGTCAGACAGGGGGCTACGGCTACACCTTC. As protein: CASSQTGGYGYTF.

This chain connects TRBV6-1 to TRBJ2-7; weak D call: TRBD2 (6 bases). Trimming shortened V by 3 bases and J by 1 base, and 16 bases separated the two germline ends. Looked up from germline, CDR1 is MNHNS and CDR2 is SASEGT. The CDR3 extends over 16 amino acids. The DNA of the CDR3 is TGTGCCAGCAGTGACCCCGGGGACTGGCGTTCCTACGAGCAGTACTTC. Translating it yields CASSDPGDWRSYEQYF.

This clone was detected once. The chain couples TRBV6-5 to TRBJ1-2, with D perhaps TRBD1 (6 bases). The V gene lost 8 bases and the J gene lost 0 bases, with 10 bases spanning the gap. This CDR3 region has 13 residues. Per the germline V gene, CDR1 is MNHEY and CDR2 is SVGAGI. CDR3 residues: CASGDTANYGYTF. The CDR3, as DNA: TGTGCCAGCGGGGACACCGCTAACTATGGCTACACCTTC.